This TCR beta chain appears in the sequencing data of a study of cytomegalovirus exposure and HLA in healthy donors. The PCR had 60 Vbeta and 13 Jbeta primers. Repertoires were generated with immunoSEQ multiplex PCR, while TCRdb's copy carries only in-frame clones and drops some. This sample yields about 140,000 clones, of which approximately 75% are seen a single time; roughly 0.99% belongs to the top ten. Germline V gives CDR1 MNHNY, CDR2 SVGAGI (reference sequence). The CDR3 is 13 amino acids. V dropped 3 bases and J dropped 8 bases, with 13 bases sitting between them. This receptor was obtained from a male donor in good health and CMV-seronegative. The sequenced material came from PBMCs. The chain employs TRBV6-6 and TRBJ1-2; D is undetermined. In DNA, the CDR3 is TGTGCCAGCAGTTATGGGAGATTTGACGGCTACACCTTC. Protein: CASSYGRFDGYTF.